This TCR beta chain was captured in a study of T cell clones after liver transplantation. Study context: TCRbeta sequencing after a pre-transplant mixed lymphocyte reaction identified graft-donor-reactive clones, later tracked in post-transplant blood. HCV positivity affected three of eight recipients; the rest lacked autoimmune or viral indications. Findings and limits, study-wide: Conclusions were preliminary, with small, heterogeneous patient groups. In two subjects, few donor cells limited the measurable donor-reactive repertoire.

Data came from immunoSEQ multiplex PCR; TCRdb stores just in-frame clones and leaves some out. The repertoire holds some 50,000 clones, with 60% to 80% as singletons. The V gene's germline CDR1 is SGHRS and CDR2 YFSETQ. V shed 3 bases and J 7 bases; nucleotides not matched to a gene: 7. CDR3 size: 15 residues. On this clone itself: Its cognate antigen is unknown.

The J gene is TRBJ2-2, the V gene TRBV5-1; 9 bases fit TRBD1. The sequencing here drew on CD4+ T cells from blood, taken at the 22-month timepoint. The clonotype was recovered from a human patient who received a liver transplant. Some T cells may have originated in the graft donor. The CDR3 spells CASSSLQGAVGELFF. CDR3 nucleotides: TGCGCCAGCAGCTCACTACAGGGGGCGGTCGGGGAGCTGTTTTTT.